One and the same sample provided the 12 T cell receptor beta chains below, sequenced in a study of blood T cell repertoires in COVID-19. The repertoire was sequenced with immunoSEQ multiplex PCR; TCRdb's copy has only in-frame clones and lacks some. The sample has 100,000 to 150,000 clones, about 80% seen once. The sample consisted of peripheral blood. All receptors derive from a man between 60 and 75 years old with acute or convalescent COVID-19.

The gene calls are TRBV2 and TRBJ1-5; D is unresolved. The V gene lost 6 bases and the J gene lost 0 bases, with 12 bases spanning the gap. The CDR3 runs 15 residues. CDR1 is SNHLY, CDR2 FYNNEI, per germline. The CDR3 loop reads CASSVEGLSNQPQHF. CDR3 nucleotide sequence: TGTGCCAGCAGCGTGGAGGGCCTTAGCAATCAGCCCCAGCATTTT.

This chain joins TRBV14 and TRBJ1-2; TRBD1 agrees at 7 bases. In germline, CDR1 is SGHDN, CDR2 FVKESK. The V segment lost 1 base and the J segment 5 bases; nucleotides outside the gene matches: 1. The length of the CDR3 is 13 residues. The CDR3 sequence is CASSQVTGYGYTF. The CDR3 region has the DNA TGTGCCAGCAGCCAAGTGACAGGGTATGGCTACACCTTC.

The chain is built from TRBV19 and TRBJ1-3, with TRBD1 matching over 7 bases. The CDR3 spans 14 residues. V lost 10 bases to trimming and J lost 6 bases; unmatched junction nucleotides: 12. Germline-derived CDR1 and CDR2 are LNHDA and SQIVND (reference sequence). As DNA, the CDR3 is TGTGCCACTTCTCCGACAGGGAACCCAAACACCATATATTTT. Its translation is CATSPTGNPNTIYF.

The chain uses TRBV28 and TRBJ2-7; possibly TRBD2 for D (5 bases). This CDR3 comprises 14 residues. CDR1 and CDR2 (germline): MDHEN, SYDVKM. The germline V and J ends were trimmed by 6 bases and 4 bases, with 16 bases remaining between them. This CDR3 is CASRRAGGRYEQYF. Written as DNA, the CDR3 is TGTGCCAGCAGGAGGGCAGGTGGACGGTACGAGCAGTACTTC. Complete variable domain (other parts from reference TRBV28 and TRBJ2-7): DVKVTQSSRYLVKRTGEKVFLECVQDMDHENMFWYRQDPGLGLRLIYFSYDVKMKEKGDIPEGYSVSREKKERFSLILESASTNQTSMYLCASRRAGGRYEQYFGPGTRLTVT.

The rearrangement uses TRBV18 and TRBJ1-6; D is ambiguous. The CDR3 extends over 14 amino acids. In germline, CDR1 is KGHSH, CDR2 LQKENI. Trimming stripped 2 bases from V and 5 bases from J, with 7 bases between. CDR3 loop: CASSPGLNNSPLHF. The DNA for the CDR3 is TGTGCCAGCTCACCAGGACTGAATAATTCACCCCTCCACTTT.

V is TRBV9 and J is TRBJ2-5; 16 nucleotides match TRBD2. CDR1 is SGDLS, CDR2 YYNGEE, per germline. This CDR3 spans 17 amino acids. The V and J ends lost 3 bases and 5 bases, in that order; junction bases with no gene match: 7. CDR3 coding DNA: TGTGCCAGCAGCGCTGGGACTAGCGGGAGGGGGTGGGAGACCCAGTACTTC. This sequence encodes CASSAGTSGRGWETQYF.

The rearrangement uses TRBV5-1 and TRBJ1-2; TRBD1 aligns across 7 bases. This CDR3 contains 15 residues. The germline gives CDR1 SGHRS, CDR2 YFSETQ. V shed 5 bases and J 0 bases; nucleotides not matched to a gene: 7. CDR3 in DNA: TGCGCCAGCAGACATGAGGGACAGTCTAACTATGGCTACACCTTC. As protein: CASRHEGQSNYGYTF.

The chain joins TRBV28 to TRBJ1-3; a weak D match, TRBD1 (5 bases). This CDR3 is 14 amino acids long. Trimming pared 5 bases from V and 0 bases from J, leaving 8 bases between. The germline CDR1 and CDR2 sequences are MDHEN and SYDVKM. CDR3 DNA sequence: TGTGCCAGCAGTCGAGACAGCTCTGGAAACACCATATATTTT. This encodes CASSRDSSGNTIYF.

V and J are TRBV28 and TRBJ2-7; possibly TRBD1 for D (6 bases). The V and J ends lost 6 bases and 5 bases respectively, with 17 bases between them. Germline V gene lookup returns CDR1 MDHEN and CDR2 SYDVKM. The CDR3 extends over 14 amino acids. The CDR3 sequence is CASSQVAGVHEQYF. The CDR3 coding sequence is TGTGCCAGCAGCCAGGTCGCAGGGGTCCACGAGCAGTACTTC.

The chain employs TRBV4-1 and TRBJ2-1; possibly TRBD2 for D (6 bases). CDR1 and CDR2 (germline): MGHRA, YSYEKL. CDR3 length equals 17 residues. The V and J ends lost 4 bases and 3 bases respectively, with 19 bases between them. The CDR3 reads CASSLGLGGGIYNEQFF. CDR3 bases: TGCGCCAGCAGCCTCGGCTTAGGTGGCGGGATCTACAATGAGCAGTTCTTC.

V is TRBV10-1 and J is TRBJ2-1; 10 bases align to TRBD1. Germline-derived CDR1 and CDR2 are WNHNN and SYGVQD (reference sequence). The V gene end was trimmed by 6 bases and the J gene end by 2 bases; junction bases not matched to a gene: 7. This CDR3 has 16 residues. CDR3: CASSTSGQGTYNEQFF. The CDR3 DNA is TGCGCCAGCAGCACTTCGGGACAGGGGACCTACAATGAGCAGTTCTTC.

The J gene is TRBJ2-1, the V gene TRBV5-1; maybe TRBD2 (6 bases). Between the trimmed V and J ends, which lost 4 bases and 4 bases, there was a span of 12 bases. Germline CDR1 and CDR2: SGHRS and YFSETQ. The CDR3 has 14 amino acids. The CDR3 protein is CASSGGTPYNEQFF. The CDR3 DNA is TGCGCCAGCAGCGGCGGGACCCCATACAATGAGCAGTTCTTC. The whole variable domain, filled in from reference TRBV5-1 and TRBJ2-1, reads KAGVTQTPRYLIKTRGQQVTLSCSPISGHRSVSWYQQTPGQGLQFLFEYFSETQRNKGNFPGRFSGRQFSNSRSEMNVSTLELGDSALYLCASSGGTPYNEQFFGPGTRLTVL.